Listed below are T cell receptor beta chains from one sample, sequenced in a study of blood T cell repertoires in COVID-19. The method was immunoSEQ multiplex PCR; TCRdb's version includes in-frame clones alone and lacks a portion of them. The top ten clones hold around 10% of a sample with about 130,000 clones, about 89% of them seen once. The sample consisted of peripheral blood. The origin of the receptors is a woman in her 70s with COVID-19, enrolled during active disease. Both conserved end residues are part of each CDR3. D genes are given only for firm matches. Only some rows state a clone size, as once, few, many or a class for expanded clones.

>-|-|TRBV2|TRBJ2-7
TGTGCCAGCAGTCGACAGTATACTTACGAGCAGTACTTC
CASSRQYTYEQYF
>-|TRBD1|TRBV18|TRBJ1-6
TGTGCCAGCTCCTGGGACAGCTCCTATAATTCACCCCTCCACTTT
CASSWDSSYNSPLHF
>-|TRBD1|TRBV5-1|TRBJ1-3
TGCGCCAGCAGCTTGGACCCGGGACAGGCGTCTGGAAACACCATATATTTT
CASSLDPGQASGNTIYF
>-|TRBD2|TRBV7-2|TRBJ2-5
TGTGCCAGCAGCCTAAGCGGGGCAATACTCCAAGAGACCCAGTACTTC
CASSLSGAILQETQYF
>-|-|TRBV11-3|TRBJ2-2
TGTGCCAGCAGCTCCAGGGTGAACACCGGGGAGCTGTTTTTT
CASSSRVNTGELFF
>-|TRBD1|TRBV5-6|TRBJ2-7
TGTGCCAGCAGCTTATACACAGGGGTCAGCGAGCAGTACTTC
CASSLYTGVSEQYF
>few|TRBD1|TRBV15|TRBJ2-2
TGTGCCACCAGCAGCTCCCCGGGACAGGGGCGGGAGCTGTTTTTT
CATSSSPGQGRELFF
>-|-|TRBV6-5|TRBJ1-1
TGTGCCAGCAGTTTGACAGACAACACTGAAGCTTTCTTT
CASSLTDNTEAFF
>-|-|TRBV29-1|TRBJ1-2
TGCAGCGTTGAATCGGCAGGGAAGGTTACCTTC
CSVESAGKVTF
>-|TRBD2|TRBV15|TRBJ2-3
TGTGCCACCAGCAGAGATAGGAAGACTAGCGGGGCAGATACGCAGTATTTT
CATSRDRKTSGADTQYF
>-|-|TRBV7-3|TRBJ1-1
TGTGCCAGCAGCGCGACAGGGAACACTGAAGCTTTCTTT
CASSATGNTEAFF
>-|TRBD1|TRBV28|TRBJ1-5
TGTGCCAGCAGCCCGCCGGGACAGGGAATAGGTGGCAATCAGCCCCAGCATTTT
CASSPPGQGIGGNQPQHF
>once|-|TRBV7-9|TRBJ1-4
TGTGCCAGCACGGCAGCAACTAATGAAAAACTGTTTTTT
CASTAATNEKLFF
>-|-|TRBV3-1/TRBV3-2|TRBJ1-3
TGTGCCAGCAGCGAACTCACCGGCTCTGGAAACACCATATATTTT
CASSELTGSGNTIYF
>-|TRBD1|TRBV6-5|TRBJ1-5
TGTGCCAGCAGTAGTCTTATACAGGGGGATCAGCCCCAGCATTTT
CASSSLIQGDQPQHF
>-|TRBD2|TRBV2|TRBJ2-1
TGTGCCAGCAGTCGAGCGGGGGGGCCCATTTACAATGAGCAGTTCTTC
CASSRAGGPIYNEQFF
>-|-|TRBV2|TRBJ1-5
TGTGCCAGCAGTGAAGGGGGCATTGAGCCCCAGCATTTT
CASSEGGIEPQHF
>-|-|TRBV2|TRBJ2-1
TGTGCCAGCAGTGACAACAATGAGCAGTTCTTC
CASSDNNEQFF
>once|TRBD1|TRBV29-1|TRBJ1-1
TGCAGCGTTGATAGGCGGGACAGCCTGAACACTGAAGCTTTCTTT
CSVDRRDSLNTEAFF
>-|TRBD1|TRBV2|TRBJ2-5
TGTGCCAGCAGTGAAGCCTGGACAGGCTCCGAGACCCAGTACTTC
CASSEAWTGSETQYF
>-|-|TRBV2|TRBJ2-5
TGTGCCAGCGATTTACACCGGGACACAGAAGAGACCCAGTACTTC
CASDLHRDTEETQYF
>-|-|TRBV18|TRBJ1-3
TGTGCCAGCTCACCGGGCGATCCTGGAAACACCATATATTTT
CASSPGDPGNTIYF
>-|-|TRBV7-2|TRBJ1-2
TGTGCCAGCAGCTTAGTACAGGTTCCCTTAGGGGAAAACTATGGCTACACCTTC
CASSLVQVPLGENYGYTF
>-|TRBD2|TRBV7-2|TRBJ2-3
TGTGCCAGCAGCTTAGCTGAGCGGGGGACAGATACGCAGTATTTT
CASSLAERGTDTQYF
>once|TRBD1|TRBV28|TRBJ1-4
TGTGCCAGCAGGCCCGGACAGGGGTCTGAAAAACTGTTTTTT
CASRPGQGSEKLFF
>-|-|TRBV19|TRBJ1-1
TGTGCCAGTAGCCAGGACAGTAGCACTGAAGCTTTCTTT
CASSQDSSTEAFF
>many|TRBD1|TRBV6-5|TRBJ1-3
TGTGCCAGCAAGAGAGGTGGACAGGGGGCAAACACCATATATTTT
CASKRGGQGANTIYF
>-|TRBD2|TRBV12-3/TRBV12-4|TRBJ2-4
TGTGCCAGCAGGGGTCTAGCGGGGAACATTCAGTACTTC
CASRGLAGNIQYF
>-|-|TRBV18|TRBJ2-5
TGTGCCAGCTCAAAAACATTCGGGGGACAGTCGTACCAAGAGACCCAGTACTTC
CASSKTFGGQSYQETQYF
>-|TRBD2|TRBV2|TRBJ2-6
TGTGCCAGCACCCTAGGACTAGCGGGCTTCTCTGGGGCCAACGTCCTGACTTTC
CASTLGLAGFSGANVLTF
>-|-|TRBV28|TRBJ1-1
TGTGCCAGCAGTTTATCCCACTTTTTAAACACTGAAGCTTTCTTT
CASSLSHFLNTEAFF
>-|-|TRBV7-7|TRBJ2-7
TGTGCCAGCAGCCTCCGGGAGGGGGCTTCCTACGAGCAGTACTTC
CASSLREGASYEQYF
>-|TRBD1|TRBV7-2|TRBJ1-4
TGTGCCAGCAGCCACCGGACAGGGGGGAGGAAAAATGAAAAACTGTTTTTT
CASSHRTGGRKNEKLFF
>once|TRBD2|TRBV29-1|TRBJ2-7
TGCAGCGTTAATACCGGGGGGGTGGGAGAGCAGTACTTC
CSVNTGGVGEQYF
>-|TRBD1|TRBV18|TRBJ1-2
TGTGCCAGCTCACCTGGGACAGGGACTAACTATGGCTACACCTTC
CASSPGTGTNYGYTF
>-|-|TRBV4-1|TRBJ2-7
TGCGCCAGCAGCCAAGTGGGTCGGGGGTTCGCTCTGCAGTACTTC
CASSQVGRGFALQYF
>-|TRBD2|TRBV5-4|TRBJ2-7
TGTGCCAGCAGCTCGGGAGGCAGGAACACCTACGAGCAGTACTTC
CASSSGGRNTYEQYF
>-|-|TRBV6-6|TRBJ1-5
TGTGCCAGCAGTTCCAGAGGGGAGGGTGAGCCCCAGCATTTT
CASSSRGEGEPQHF
>-|-|TRBV12-3/TRBV12-4|TRBJ2-1
TGTGCCAGCACCCCGGACTCTTACAATGAGCAGTTCTTC
CASTPDSYNEQFF
>few|TRBD2|TRBV4-2|TRBJ2-3
TGTGCCAGCAGCGTCAGTGGGGGGGTCGCCGATACGCAGTATTTT
CASSVSGGVADTQYF
>-|TRBD1|TRBV2|TRBJ1-5
TGTGCCAGCAGTGGGGAAGGGACAGATCATCAGCCCCAGCATTTT
CASSGEGTDHQPQHF
>-|TRBD1|TRBV5-1|TRBJ2-7
TGCGCCAGCAGCTTAGAAGGGGGCCGGGAGCAGTACTTC
CASSLEGGREQYF
>-|-|TRBV5-1|TRBJ1-6
TGCGCCAGCAGCTTGGCGGGGGGCGGAGGAAAACCCCTCCACTTT
CASSLAGGGGKPLHF